Listed below are T cell receptor beta chains from one sample, sequenced in a study of graft-versus-host responses after intestinal transplantation. Some clones are missing from TCRdb's copy, which holds only in-frame ones; the method was immunoSEQ multiplex PCR. Here the sample spans tens of thousands of clones, about half being singletons. Here the sequenced sample was alloreactive CD4+ T cells from a mixed lymphocyte reaction culture, taken before intestinal transplant. These receptors all come from a human patient who received an intestinal transplant. CDR3s include the opening cysteine and the closing phenylalanine or tryptophan. The D gene is left open where the match is weak. Expanded clones are given a class, and other clones once, few, many or no size at all.

TRBV2	-	TRBJ1-3	-	TGTGCCAGCACCGGGACACCTGGAAACACCATATATTTT	CASTGTPGNTIYF
TRBV5-6	-	TRBJ2-7	few	TGTGCCAGCAGCTTGGGACAGTCCTACGAGCAGTACTTC	CASSLGQSYEQYF
TRBV7-9	TRBD1	TRBJ2-1	-	TGTGCCAGCAGCACTAGGGGGACAGGGTCGGATGAGCAGTTCTTC	CASSTRGTGSDEQFF
TRBV11-2	-	TRBJ2-2	few	TGTGCCAGCAGCTTAGATTTCCGGGGAGCCACCGGGGAGCTGTTTTTT	CASSLDFRGATGELFF
TRBV6-5	-	TRBJ2-7	-	TGTGCCAGCAGTTACTCGATCGGCCCGAGGACCTACGAGCAGTACTTC	CASSYSIGPRTYEQYF
TRBV19	-	TRBJ2-1	once	TGTGCCAGTATGGGGGCAAGAACCCCCTACTACAATGAGCAGTTCTTC	CASMGARTPYYNEQFF
TRBV7-2	-	TRBJ1-1	-	TGTGCCAGCAGCTTAGTGGCAACCCTGGTCACTGAAGCTTTCTTT	CASSLVATLVTEAFF
TRBV7-3	-	TRBJ2-2	few	TGTGCCAGCAGCTTAGGAGGGGGCGGGCACACCGGGGAGCTGTTTTTT	CASSLGGGGHTGELFF
TRBV5-8	-	TRBJ1-3	few	TGTGCCAGCAGCGGAAGACATGTCGACACCATATATTTT	CASSGRHVDTIYF
TRBV18	TRBD1	TRBJ2-7	-	TGTGCCAGCTCAGAGGACAGGTTAACCTACGAGCAGTACTTC	CASSEDRLTYEQYF
TRBV19	-	TRBJ1-2	-	TGTGCCAGTAGATACAGGCTAATAGGGGATGGCTACACCTTC	CASRYRLIGDGYTF
TRBV9	-	TRBJ2-7	-	TGTGCCAGCAGCCCCCGGGACTCGAGCTCCTACGAGCAGTACTTC	CASSPRDSSSYEQYF
TRBV5-1	-	TRBJ2-1	-	TGCGCCAGCAGCTTGGGGACAGACAATGAGCAGTTCTTC	CASSLGTDNEQFF
TRBV11-3	-	TRBJ2-7	-	TGTGCCAGCAGCTCAGGGGTATTAGGGGAGCAGTACTTC	CASSSGVLGEQYF
TRBV5-1	TRBD2	TRBJ2-3	few	TGCGCCAGCAGCCTGACTAGCGGGGGGGCGGTGGTGAGTTCAGATACGCAGTATTTT	CASSLTSGGAVVSSDTQYF
TRBV2	-	TRBJ2-7	-	TGTGCCAGCAGTGCCCGGGGGGCCTCCTCCTACGAGCAGTACTTC	CASSARGASSYEQYF
TRBV5-1	TRBD1	TRBJ1-2	-	TGCGCCAGCAGCCCTGGGGGGCAGGGGGTGCATGGCTACACCTTC	CASSPGGQGVHGYTF
TRBV18	-	TRBJ2-3	-	TGTGCCAGCTCACCAATCCGGGGCACAGATACGCAGTATTTT	CASSPIRGTDTQYF
TRBV7-3	-	TRBJ2-5	-	TGTGCCAGCAGCTCCAGGGGCCAAGAGACCCAGTACTTC	CASSSRGQETQYF
TRBV9	-	TRBJ2-7	-	TGTGCCAGCAGCGTCACAGGACAGCTCGGCGAGCAGTACTTC	CASSVTGQLGEQYF
TRBV7-9	TRBD1	TRBJ1-3	-	TGTGCCAGCAGCTTAGACTATCCACAGGGGACTGGAAACACCATATATTTT	CASSLDYPQGTGNTIYF
TRBV7-3	-	TRBJ1-1	-	TGTGCCAGCAGCGCGGCGGGAGTGAACACTGAAGCTTTCTTT	CASSAAGVNTEAFF
TRBV10-3	-	TRBJ2-1	few	TGTGCCATCAGTGGTCAAGGGGGTGAATACAATGAGCAGTTCTTC	CAISGQGGEYNEQFF
TRBV5-1	TRBD2	TRBJ2-5	-	TGCGCCAGCAGCTTGATAGGACTAGCGGGCCACCAAGAGACCCAGTACTTC	CASSLIGLAGHQETQYF
TRBV11-2	TRBD1	TRBJ1-1	-	TGTGCCAGCAGCCCATTGGGACAGTTTGAAGCTTTCTTT	CASSPLGQFEAFF
TRBV5-1	-	TRBJ2-5	few	TGCGCCAGCAGCTTGTATGAGACCCAGTACTTC	CASSLYETQYF
TRBV7-9	-	TRBJ1-1	few	TGTGCCAGCAGCTTACTAAAGGTTGTCGTATTAGAAGCGGACACTGAAGCTTTCTTT	CASSLLKVVVLEADTEAFF
TRBV6-1	-	TRBJ1-2	-	TGTGCCAGCAGTGATTCCCAACTACGGACTAACTATGGCTACACCTTC	CASSDSQLRTNYGYTF
TRBV9	-	TRBJ1-4	-	TGTGCCAGCAGCCCAAGACAGACAGCAACTAATGAAAAACTGTTTTTT	CASSPRQTATNEKLFF
TRBV19	-	TRBJ2-3	-	TGTGCCAGTAGTATCGAGGGGGGGCCGATACGCACAGATACGCAGTATTTT	CASSIEGGPIRTDTQYF
TRBV5-4	TRBD2	TRBJ2-3	-	TGTGCCAGCAGCGTGGGGACTAGCGGGGGGGCCGTAGATACGCAGTATTTT	CASSVGTSGGAVDTQYF
TRBV19	TRBD1	TRBJ1-5	few	TGTGCCAGTACTGCCGAGGACAGGGCACAGCCCCAGCATTTT	CASTAEDRAQPQHF
TRBV5-1	-	TRBJ2-5	-	TGCGCCAGCAGCTTGGGTGACAGGGAGACCCAGTACTTC	CASSLGDRETQYF
TRBV7-9	TRBD1	TRBJ2-2	-	TGTGCCAGCAGTAAAGGGACAGCCTTCACCGGGGAGCTGTTTTTT	CASSKGTAFTGELFF
TRBV5-1	-	TRBJ1-1	few	TGCGCCAGCAGCTTGGGCGGCAGCATGAACACTGAAGCTTTCTTT	CASSLGGSMNTEAFF
TRBV6-5	TRBD1	TRBJ1-4	few	TGTGCCAGCAAGATGGGGACAGAGAATGAAAAACTGTTTTTT	CASKMGTENEKLFF
TRBV7-9	-	TRBJ1-6	few	TGTGCCAGCAGTTTCACAGGGAATTCACCCCTCCACTTT	CASSFTGNSPLHF
TRBV2	-	TRBJ1-2	-	TGTGCCAGCAGTGACGGGGTTAACTATGGCTACACCTTC	CASSDGVNYGYTF
TRBV1	-	TRBJ2-5	medium-sized	TGCACCAGCAGCCAAGGGACGGAGGTCCAAGAGACCCAGTACTTC	CTSSQGTEVQETQYF
TRBV7-9	-	TRBJ1-1	-	TGTGCCAGCAGCTTAGAGCTCACAGGGAACACTGAAGCTTTCTTT	CASSLELTGNTEAFF
TRBV7-9	-	TRBJ2-2	-	TGTGCCAGCAGTCGCAGGGCCGCGAACACCGGGGAGCTGTTTTTT	CASSRRAANTGELFF
TRBV7-6	TRBD1	TRBJ2-7	few	TGTGCCAGCAGCTTAGTCCGGGCAGGGGGCTACGAGCAGTACTTC	CASSLVRAGGYEQYF
TRBV19	TRBD1	TRBJ2-7	-	TGTGCCAGTAGTAGCGACAGGGGAAGGATGGACGAGCAGTACTTC	CASSSDRGRMDEQYF
TRBV10-3	-	TRBJ1-3	-	TGTGCCAGCACACAGGGTTTTGGGAACACCATATATTTT	CASTQGFGNTIYF
TRBV9	-	TRBJ1-5	-	TGTGCCAGCAGCGTAGCCCTCGATCAGCCCCAGCATTTT	CASSVALDQPQHF
TRBV6-6	-	TRBJ1-5	few	TGTGCCAGCACCGCGGGGGGGATTGGCAATCAGCCCCAGCATTTT	CASTAGGIGNQPQHF